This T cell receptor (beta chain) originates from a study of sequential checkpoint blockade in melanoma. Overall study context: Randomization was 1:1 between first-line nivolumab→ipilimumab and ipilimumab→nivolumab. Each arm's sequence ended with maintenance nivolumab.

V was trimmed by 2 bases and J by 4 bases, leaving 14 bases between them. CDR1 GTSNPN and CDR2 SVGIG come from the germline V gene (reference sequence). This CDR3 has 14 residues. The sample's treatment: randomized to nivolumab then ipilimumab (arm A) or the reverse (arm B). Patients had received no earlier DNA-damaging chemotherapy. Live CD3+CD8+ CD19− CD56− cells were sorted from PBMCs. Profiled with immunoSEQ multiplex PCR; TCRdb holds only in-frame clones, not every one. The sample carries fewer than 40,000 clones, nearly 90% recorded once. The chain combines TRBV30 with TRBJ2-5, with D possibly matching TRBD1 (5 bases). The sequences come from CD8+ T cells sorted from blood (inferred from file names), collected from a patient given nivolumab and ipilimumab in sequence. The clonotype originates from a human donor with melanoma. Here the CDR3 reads CAWSPSAQGETQYF. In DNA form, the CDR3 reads TGTGCCTGGAGTCCCTCAGCGCAGGGAGAGACCCAGTACTTC.